The 25 T cell receptor beta chains in this list originate from one sample, sequenced in a study of blood T cell repertoires in COVID-19. Repertoires were generated with immunoSEQ multiplex PCR, while TCRdb's copy carries only in-frame clones and drops some. Among some 110,000 clones listed, around 86% were seen once. The sample comprised peripheral blood. The receptors stem from an elderly man with acute or convalescent COVID-19.

The chain employs TRBV5-1 and TRBJ2-2; tentative D call: TRBD2 (5 bases). V lost 5 bases, J lost 0 bases, and 8 bases lay in between. The germline CDR1 and CDR2 sequences are SGHRS and YFSETQ. The CDR3 has 14 amino acids. The CDR3 nucleotides are TGCGCCAGCAGTTCCGGGACGAACACCGGGGAGCTGTTTTTT. Translating gives CASSSGTNTGELFF.

In this sample, this clone turned up once. CDR3 residues: CASSYFQGANSPLHF. The CDR3 DNA is TGTGCCAGCAGTTACTTTCAGGGGGCGAATTCACCCCTCCACTTT. The chain joins TRBV6-2 or TRBV6-3 to TRBJ1-6; TRBD1 agrees at 8 bases. The germline V gene has CDR1 MNHEY and CDR2 SVGEGT. J gave up 7 bases and V 1 base, and 3 bases lay outside the gene matches. This CDR3 has 15 amino acids.

The V and J genes are TRBV19 and TRBJ1-6, with D possibly matching TRBD1 (5 bases). The CDR3 loop spans 14 amino acids. From germline, CDR1 is LNHDA and CDR2 SQIVND (reference sequence). V lost 6 bases and J 8 bases, leaving 14 bases between the germline ends. CDR3 amino acids: CASSIDGGDSPLHF. In nucleotides, the CDR3 is TGTGCCAGTAGCATCGACGGGGGGGATTCACCCCTCCACTTT.

This chain joins TRBV2 and TRBJ1-4; 9 bases fit TRBD1. Germline trimming cut 5 bases from V and 11 bases from J; bases unmatched to any gene: 9. CDR1 is SNHLY and CDR2 is FYNNEI in the germline V gene. The CDR3 loop spans 14 amino acids. The CDR3 loop is CASSLKTGGLKLFF. The CDR3 nucleotides are TGTGCCAGCAGTCTTAAAACAGGGGGCCTTAAACTGTTTTTT.

The chain carries TRBV10-3 and TRBJ1-3; 9 bases map to TRBD1. CDR1 and CDR2 from the germline V gene are ENHRY and SYGVKD. The CDR3 has 17 amino acids. J lost 3 bases, V lost 5 bases, and 11 bases had no gene match. The CDR3 region has the DNA TGTGCCATCAGTAACGGTCTAAACAGGGGGCTTGGAAACACCATATATTTT. This codes for CAISNGLNRGLGNTIYF.

The chain uses TRBV28 and TRBJ2-7; no clear D gene. CDR1 and CDR2 (germline): MDHEN, SYDVKM. Trimming removed 6 bases at V and 0 bases at J, with 15 bases between. The CDR3 is 15 residues long. The CDR3 bases are TGTGCCAGCAGCTCATTAGACATGTCCTCCTACGAGCAGTACTTC. This codes for CASSSLDMSSYEQYF. Full variable domain (remainder filled in from reference TRBV28 and TRBJ2-7): DVKVTQSSRYLVKRTGEKVFLECVQDMDHENMFWYRQDPGLGLRLIYFSYDVKMKEKGDIPEGYSVSREKKERFSLILESASTNQTSMYLCASSSLDMSSYEQYFGPGTRLTVT.

The chain couples TRBV6-4 to TRBJ2-2; 7 bases map to TRBD1. Germline CDR1 reads MRHNA; CDR2 reads SNTAGT. The CDR3 has 15 amino acids. After removal of 3 bases from V and 2 bases from J, the junction contained 3 bases not matched to a gene. This CDR3 reads CASSEGQLNTGELFF. CDR3 nucleotide sequence: TGTGCCAGCAGTGAGGGACAGCTAAACACCGGGGAGCTGTTTTTT.

This clone is judged medium-sized. The sample carries other DNA sequences with the same CDR3. CDR3 nucleotide sequence: TGTGCCAGCAGCCAAGACCTACTAGCGGCCTACAATGAGCAGTTCTTC. Its translation is CASSQDLLAAYNEQFF. The V gene is TRBV3-1 (or the pseudogene TRBV3-2), the J gene TRBJ2-1; TRBD2 matches at 8 bases. The germline V gene encodes CDR1 LGHDT and CDR2 YNNKEL (reference sequence). V was clipped by 0 bases and J by 2 bases; unmatched bases: 3. The CDR3 totals 16 residues.

This clone was seen just once. Other DNA sequences within the sample encode an identical CDR3. The J gene is TRBJ1-5, the V gene TRBV5-1; 8 bases fit TRBD1. The germline CDR1 and CDR2 sequences are SGHRS and YFSETQ. The CDR3 contains 14 residues. The trim removed 4 bases at V and 7 bases at J, leaving 7 bases unmatched. In DNA, the CDR3 is TGCGCCAGCAGCCCTGGACAGGGCGGACAGCCCCAGCATTTT. It codes for CASSPGQGGQPQHF. The entire variable domain, with the rest obtained from reference TRBV5-1 and TRBJ1-5, is as follows: KAGVTQTPRYLIKTRGQQVTLSCSPISGHRSVSWYQQTPGQGLQFLFEYFSETQRNKGNFPGRFSGRQFSNSRSEMNVSTLELGDSALYLCASSPGQGGQPQHFGDGTRLSIL.

The V and J genes are TRBV4-1 and TRBJ1-1, with D tentatively TRBD1 (5 bases). CDR1 is MGHRA and CDR2 is YSYEKL in the germline V gene. The CDR3 loop spans 15 amino acids. The V gene lost 4 bases and the J gene lost 0 bases, with 12 bases spanning the gap. The chain's CDR3 is CASSPLTVLNTEAFF. In DNA form, the CDR3 reads TGCGCCAGCAGCCCCCTGACAGTATTGAACACTGAAGCTTTCTTT.

The rearrangement links TRBV5-1 to TRBJ2-7, with 7 bases lining up with TRBD1. CDR3 length: 15 amino acids. From germline, CDR1 is SGHRS and CDR2 YFSETQ. Trimming at V came to 0 bases and at J to 1 base, leaving 4 bases not matched to a gene. CDR3 coding DNA: TGCGCCAGCAGCTTGGGTGGGACAGATTCCTACGAGCAGTACTTC. Its translation is CASSLGGTDSYEQYF.

The chain joins TRBV27 to TRBJ1-2, with a weak D call TRBD1 (6 bases). The V end lost 2 bases, the J end lost 1 base, and 11 bases lay between the germline ends. The CDR3 spans 15 residues. Germline loops: CDR1 MNHEY, CDR2 SMNVEV (reference sequence). DNA for the CDR3: TGTGCCAGCAGTTTAAGAAGGGGGGGTAACTATGGCTACACCTTC. It specifies CASSLRRGGNYGYTF.

The V call is TRBV29-1, the J call TRBJ2-6, with D perhaps matching TRBD1 (5 bases). The CDR3 loop spans 15 amino acids. V was pared by 3 bases and J by 0 bases, with 9 bases between. Germline V gene data show CDR1 as SQVTM and CDR2 as ANQGSEA. This chain's CDR3 is CSVDEGDSGANVLTF. The CDR3 nucleotides are TGCAGCGTTGATGAAGGGGACTCTGGGGCCAACGTCCTGACTTTC.

This chain links TRBV24-1 with TRBJ2-1; 10 nucleotides line up with TRBD1. The CDR3 length is 17 residues. Germline CDR1 KGHDR, CDR2 SFDVKD. The J segment lost 4 bases and the V segment lost 5 bases, leaving 10 bases of the junction unmatched. The CDR3 DNA follows: TGTGCCACCAGTGGCCACCGGGACAGGGGTCCTTACAATGAGCAGTTCTTC. It codes for CATSGHRDRGPYNEQFF.

This chain joins TRBV6-5 and TRBJ2-1; D perhaps matches TRBD2 (5 bases). The germline gives CDR1 MNHEY, CDR2 SVGAGI. CDR3 length: 14 amino acids. V lost 6 bases and J 8 bases, leaving 17 bases between the germline ends. CDR3 loop: CASSPAQSGHEQFF. CDR3 nucleotides: TGTGCCAGCAGCCCGGCCCAGAGCGGACATGAGCAGTTCTTC.

This chain joins TRBV5-1 and TRBJ1-4; TRBD1 matches at 9 bases. Germline V gene data show CDR1 as SGHRS and CDR2 as YFSETQ. This CDR3 comprises 15 residues. V lost 4 bases, J lost 8 bases, and 9 bases stayed unmatched. CDR3 residues: CASSARQGVKEKLFF. CDR3 nucleotide sequence: TGCGCCAGCAGCGCACGACAGGGGGTTAAGGAAAAACTGTTTTTT.

The J gene is TRBJ1-2, the V gene TRBV30; no definite D call. The CDR3 is 13 residues long. V was clipped by 2 bases and J by 1 base, with 8 bases between them. The germline V gene encodes CDR1 GTSNPN and CDR2 SVGIG (reference sequence). The CDR3 reads CAWSFGLNYGYTF. The CDR3 nucleotides are TGTGCCTGGAGTTTTGGGCTTAACTATGGCTACACCTTC.

The V and J genes are TRBV18 and TRBJ2-7, with unresolved D. Germline CDR1 and CDR2: KGHSH and LQKENI. The length of the CDR3 is 14 residues. Between the trimmed V and J ends, which lost 3 bases and 0 bases, there was a span of 9 bases. CDR3 coding DNA: TGTGCCAGCTCACCCGGTCTAGGCTCCTACGAGCAGTACTTC. It is translated as CASSPGLGSYEQYF.

The chain joins TRBV28 to TRBJ1-5, with D tentatively TRBD1 (6 bases). Germline V gives CDR1 MDHEN, CDR2 SYDVKM. V was clipped by 6 bases and J by 4 bases, with 19 bases between them. The CDR3 totals 16 residues. CDR3 DNA: TGTGCCAGCAGCTCCCTGGACAGTATAGCAAATCAGCCCCAGCATTTT. Protein product: CASSSLDSIANQPQHF. Full variable domain (missing parts from reference TRBV28 and TRBJ1-5): DVKVTQSSRYLVKRTGEKVFLECVQDMDHENMFWYRQDPGLGLRLIYFSYDVKMKEKGDIPEGYSVSREKKERFSLILESASTNQTSMYLCASSSLDSIANQPQHFGDGTRLSIL.

The V and J genes are TRBV20-1 and TRBJ2-1, with 8 bases matching TRBD1. Germline trimming cut 4 bases from V and 15 bases from J; bases unmatched to any gene: 8. Germline lookup yields CDR1 DFQATT and CDR2 SNEGSKA (reference sequence). There are 11 residues in the CDR3. This chain's CDR3 is CSATRRDRPFF. CDR3 coding DNA: TGCAGTGCTACCCGTAGGGACAGGCCGTTCTTC.

This clone occurred once. The genes are TRBV7-2 and TRBJ1-5; D may be TRBD1 (5 bases). This CDR3 contains 16 residues. From germline, CDR1 is SGHTA and CDR2 FQGNSA. Trimming cost V 3 bases and J 3 bases, with 15 bases left between them. The CDR3: CASSLGGVRINQPQHF. CDR3 in DNA: TGTGCCAGCAGCTTGGGGGGGGTCCGGATCAATCAGCCCCAGCATTTT.

The V and J genes are TRBV7-2 and TRBJ2-6; 7 bases are a match to TRBD1. This CDR3 comprises 15 residues. V shed 3 bases, J shed 2 bases, and the junction held 1 base outside the gene matches. Germline values: CDR1 SGHTA, CDR2 FQGNSA. The CDR3 here is CASSFTGAGANVLTF. Written as DNA, the CDR3 is TGTGCCAGCAGCTTTACAGGGGCTGGGGCCAACGTCCTGACTTTC. Full variable domain (missing parts from reference TRBV7-2 and TRBJ2-6): GAGVSQSPSNKVTEKGKDVELRCDPISGHTALYWYRQSLGQGLEFLIYFQGNSAPDKSGLPSDRFSAERTGGSVSTLTIQRTQQEDSAVYLCASSFTGAGANVLTFGAGSRLTVL.

The V gene is TRBV27, the J gene TRBJ2-2, with 9 bases fitting TRBD1. This CDR3 contains 16 residues. J gave up 4 bases and V 2 bases, and 5 bases lay outside the gene matches. Germline CDR1 reads MNHEY; CDR2 reads SMNVEV (reference sequence). This chain's CDR3 is CASSLKWDRVTGELFF. CDR3 DNA: TGTGCCAGCAGTTTAAAATGGGACAGGGTCACCGGGGAGCTGTTTTTT.

The V gene is TRBV28, the J gene TRBJ2-1; 11 nucleotides line up with TRBD2. The CDR3 extends over 19 amino acids. The ends lost 7 bases at V and 10 bases at J; junction bases unmatched: 24. CDR1 is MDHEN and CDR2 is SYDVKM in the germline V gene. CDR3 amino acids: CASTPGTSGPLLVLREQFF. The CDR3, as DNA: TGTGCCAGCACCCCCGGGACTAGCGGACCCCTCCTTGTATTGCGAGAGCAGTTCTTC.

CDR3 nucleotide sequence: TGTGCCAGCAGTTTAAGAGGACAGGGAAGGGTGAGCAATCAGCCCCAGCATTTT. Protein: CASSLRGQGRVSNQPQHF. This chain connects TRBV27 to TRBJ1-5; 8 positions match TRBD1. Germline CDR1 and CDR2: MNHEY and SMNVEV (reference sequence). J was trimmed by 1 base and V by 2 bases; bases with no gene match: 10. The length of the CDR3 is 18 residues.